Presented here are 11 T cell receptor beta chains from one specimen sequenced in a study of blood T cell repertoires in COVID-19. Clones were read by immunoSEQ multiplex PCR, and TCRdb kept only the in-frame ones, dropping some. The sample contains about 58,000 clones, less than 90% of which appear only once. The sequencing sample was made of peripheral blood. The origin of the receptors is a woman aged 70-85 years with active COVID-19.

J is TRBJ2-7 and V is TRBV30; weak D call: TRBD1 (6 bases). Trimming removed 4 bases at V and 2 bases at J, with 18 bases between. CDR3 size: 15 residues. Germline CDR1 and CDR2: GTSNPN and SVGIG (reference sequence). This CDR3 reads CAWNGDRDKAYEQYF. CDR3 in DNA: TGTGCCTGGAACGGAGACCGGGACAAAGCCTACGAGCAGTACTTC.

The rearrangement links TRBV28 to TRBJ1-5; D unclear. From germline, CDR1 is MDHEN and CDR2 SYDVKM. The germline V and J ends were trimmed by 3 bases and 2 bases, with 8 bases remaining between them. The CDR3 covers 14 residues. CDR3 residues: CASSLWGGNQPQHF. DNA for the CDR3: TGTGCCAGCAGTTTGTGGGGAGGCAATCAGCCCCAGCATTTT. Based on the CDR3 plus reference TRBV28 and TRBJ1-5, the full variable domain is DVKVTQSSRYLVKRTGEKVFLECVQDMDHENMFWYRQDPGLGLRLIYFSYDVKMKEKGDIPEGYSVSREKKERFSLILESASTNQTSMYLCASSLWGGNQPQHFGDGTRLSIL.

This sequence joins TRBV10-3 and TRBJ1-5; the D gene is possibly TRBD1 (6 bases). V was shortened by 2 bases and J by 0 bases, with 14 bases between the two germline ends. Germline V gives CDR1 ENHRY, CDR2 SYGVKD. This CDR3 is built from 17 residues. For the CDR3, the DNA is TGTGCCATCAGTGAGCCCAGGGACAATGATAGCAATCAGCCCCAGCATTTT. This gives the protein CAISEPRDNDSNQPQHF.

V and J are TRBV27 and TRBJ2-7, with TRBD2 as a possible D gene (6 bases). Trimming took 10 bases from V and 2 from J, leaving 15 bases between them. CDR1 and CDR2 (germline): MNHEY, SMNVEV (reference sequence). CDR3 length: 13 residues. DNA of the CDR3: TGTGCCACCCTGGGACTCATTCCCTACGAGCAGTACTTC. Translating it yields CATLGLIPYEQYF.

This clone was picked up a small number of times. The chain employs TRBV20-1 and TRBJ1-5; D is perhaps TRBD1 (5 bases). Germline assignment: CDR1 DFQATT and CDR2 SNEGSKA (reference sequence). V was cut by 8 bases and J by 9 bases, with 14 bases left in between. The CDR3 is made up of 11 amino acids. The CDR3 DNA follows: TGCAGTACAGACAGACCCCCGCCCCAGCATTTT. Protein sequence: CSTDRPPPQHF.

This clone appeared a few times. The V call is TRBV4-2, the J call TRBJ1-6; D might be TRBD1 (6 bases). Germline loops: CDR1 LGHNA, CDR2 YNFKEQ. V dropped 4 bases and J dropped 10 bases, with 17 bases sitting between them. The CDR3 loop spans 15 amino acids. The CDR3 DNA sequence: TGTGCCAGCAGCCCAAGCGGGGGCAACGGGTCACCCCTCCACTTT. It encodes CASSPSGGNGSPLHF.

The gene calls are TRBV27 and TRBJ2-1; D unclear. This CDR3 has 14 amino acids. Germline V gene sequence: CDR1 MNHEY, CDR2 SMNVEV (reference sequence). The germline V and J ends were trimmed by 3 bases and 5 bases, with 11 bases remaining between them. The CDR3 sequence is CASSFVGANNEQFF. The DNA of the CDR3 is TGTGCCAGCAGTTTTGTAGGAGCTAACAATGAGCAGTTCTTC.

The chain links TRBV19 to TRBJ2-7, with TRBD2 identical over 13 bases. With 4 bases clipped from V and 5 bases from J, the junction kept 5 bases outside the gene matches. There are 15 residues in the CDR3. CDR1 is LNHDA and CDR2 is SQIVND in the germline V gene (reference sequence). The CDR3 is CASSTRTSGSHEQYF. CDR3 bases: TGTGCCAGTAGTACCAGGACTAGCGGGAGCCACGAGCAGTACTTC.

The chain is built from TRBV19 and TRBJ1-1; D uncertain. Germline V gene lookup returns CDR1 LNHDA and CDR2 SQIVND (reference sequence). The CDR3 consists of 12 residues. Trimming stripped 4 bases from V and 8 bases from J, with 11 bases between. CDR3 sequence (DNA): TGTGCCAGTAGTACGGGGTTCGGGGAAGCTTTCTTT. Protein sequence: CASSTGFGEAFF.

The chain links TRBV18 to TRBJ1-4; no definite D call. The CDR3 extends over 14 amino acids. Germline V gene data show CDR1 as KGHSH and CDR2 as LQKENI. V was clipped by 8 bases and J by 0 bases, with 10 bases between them. In nucleotides, the CDR3 is TGTGCCAGCGTGAGACAAGCAACTAATGAAAAACTGTTTTTT. Its translation is CASVRQATNEKLFF.

The chain joins TRBV28 to TRBJ2-2; D remains ambiguous. The CDR3 is made up of 14 amino acids. Germline CDR1 is MDHEN and CDR2 is SYDVKM. Trimming took off 3 bases at V and 7 bases at J, with 12 bases between the two ends. The CDR3 loop reads CASSFTHTGGELFF. CDR3 coding DNA: TGTGCCAGCAGTTTCACCCATACGGGCGGGGAGCTGTTTTTT.